The 29 T cell receptor beta chains reported below all come from one sample, sequenced in a study of cytomegalovirus exposure and HLA in healthy donors. This PCR relied on a set of 60 Vbeta primers and 13 Jbeta primers. Using immunoSEQ multiplex PCR, the repertoire was profiled, and TCRdb retains in-frame clones only, with some absent. The table lists approximately 190,000 clones, roughly 80% of them singletons, with 3.8% in the top ten. Sequenced: PBMCs. These TCRs come from a man in his forties or fifties in good health and CMV-seronegative.

The chain links TRBV5-6 to TRBJ1-2; 7 bases are shared with TRBD1. Germline V gives CDR1 SGHDT, CDR2 YYEEEE. The CDR3 contains 15 residues. The V gene end was trimmed by 3 bases and the J gene end by 0 bases; junction bases not matched to a gene: 5. CDR3 DNA: TGTGCCAGCAGCTGGGACAGAAATGCTAACTATGGCTACACCTTC. This codes for CASSWDRNANYGYTF.

The CDR3 bases are TGTGCCAGCAGCTTAGCGCAACAGGATCAGCCCCAGCATTTT. It translates to CASSLAQQDQPQHF. The rearrangement uses TRBV7-8 and TRBJ1-5, with a tentative D call TRBD1 (5 bases). Trimming left V 0 bases short and J 5 bases short, with 8 bases between. The CDR3 consists of 14 residues. CDR1 is SGHVS, CDR2 FQNEAQ, per germline.

The gene calls are TRBV6-1 and TRBJ1-5, with 9 bases aligning to TRBD1. J gave up 7 bases and V 8 bases, and 12 bases lay outside the gene matches. CDR1 is MNHNS and CDR2 is SASEGT in the germline V gene. The CDR3 is 15 residues long. The CDR3 sequence is CASDPGQGYWQPQHF. For the CDR3, the DNA is TGTGCCAGCGACCCGGGACAGGGTTACTGGCAGCCCCAGCATTTT.

This chain connects TRBV4-1 to TRBJ2-2, with a weak D call TRBD2 (7 bases). The V and J ends lost 9 bases and 8 bases respectively, with 25 bases between them. The germline V gene encodes CDR1 MGHRA and CDR2 YSYEKL. The CDR3 totals 16 residues. The CDR3, as DNA: TGCGCCAGACCGTCTGGGGGGGGCCCCTCTAGTGGGGAGCTGTTTTTT. Its translation is CARPSGGGPSSGELFF.

The chain combines TRBV2 with TRBJ2-1; tentative D call: TRBD2 (7 bases). CDR1 and CDR2 (germline): SNHLY, FYNNEI. The germline V and J ends were trimmed by 6 bases and 7 bases, with 22 bases remaining between them. The CDR3 extends over 16 amino acids. The CDR3 region is CASRASRGGPENEQFF. Written as DNA, the CDR3 is TGTGCCAGCAGAGCCTCAAGGGGGGGGCCTGAAAATGAGCAGTTCTTC.

The chain employs TRBV5-8 and TRBJ2-2; no definite D call. Germline CDR1 SGHTS, CDR2 YDEGEE. The CDR3 is made up of 14 amino acids. Trimming cost V 2 bases and J 4 bases, with 9 bases left between them. CDR3 sequence reads: CASSLGAFTGELFF. The CDR3, as DNA: TGTGCCAGCAGCTTAGGAGCGTTCACCGGGGAGCTGTTTTTT. The variable domain in full, with the rest retrieved from reference TRBV5-8 and TRBJ2-2, is EAGVTQSPTHLIKTRGQQATLRCSPISGHTSVYWYQQALGLGLQFLLWYDEGEERNRGNFPPRFSGRQFPNYSSELNVNALELEDSALYLCASSLGAFTGELFFGEGSRLTVL.

The CDR3 DNA sequence: TGTGCCAGTTCACAGAGAAACAGTCAGCCCCAGCATTTT. It specifies CASSQRNSQPQHF. The chain employs TRBV19 and TRBJ1-5; no firm D call. Germline CDR1 and CDR2: LNHDA and SQIVND (reference sequence). V dropped 8 bases and J dropped 6 bases, with 14 bases sitting between them. The CDR3 spans 13 residues.

About this clone: At one boundary the junction diverges from the germline segment, which might be a read error. This chain joins TRBV7-9 and TRBJ1-1, with D possibly TRBD1 on 6 matching bases. Per germline, CDR1 SEHNR and CDR2 FQNEAQ (reference sequence). This CDR3 comprises 13 residues. The CDR3: CSSSVGAVTEAFF. CDR3 DNA sequence: TGTTCCAGCAGTGTGGGGGCAGTCACTGAAGCTTTCTTT.

V usage is TRBV4-1 and J usage is TRBJ2-7; 9 nucleotides line up with TRBD1. Germline V gene data show CDR1 as MGHRA and CDR2 as YSYEKL. The CDR3 covers 13 residues. V gave up 3 bases and J gave up 6 bases; unmatched junction bases: 3. The DNA for the CDR3 is TGCGCCAGCAGCCAGGGGACAGGGTTCGAGCAGTACTTC. As protein: CASSQGTGFEQYF.

The V and J genes are TRBV18 and TRBJ2-2, with 8 bases that match TRBD1. Germline V lookup: CDR1 KGHSH, CDR2 LQKENI. The length of the CDR3 is 15 residues. V was pared by 4 bases and J by 7 bases, with 8 bases of the junction left unmatched. The DNA for the CDR3 is TGTGCCAGCTCACAAGAGGGACAGGTTGGCGGGGAGCTGTTTTTT. This gives the protein CASSQEGQVGGELFF.

The CDR3 protein is CASSYLVCAAFF. The CDR3 coding sequence is TGTGCCAGCAGTTACCTGGTATGCGCGGCTTTCTTT. The chain joins TRBV6-5 to TRBJ1-1; D gene unclear. Germline V gene lookup returns CDR1 MNHEY and CDR2 SVGAGI. CDR3 length: 12 residues. V lost 2 bases to trimming and J lost 11 bases, with 12 bases between them.

This clone showed up just a few times. The V and J genes are TRBV7-2 and TRBJ1-1, with TRBD1 matching over 11 bases. Germline CDR1 and CDR2: SGHTA and FQGNSA. There are 15 residues in the CDR3. J gave up 4 bases and V 5 bases, and 6 bases lay outside the gene matches. This chain's CDR3 is CASSPGQGAGTEAFF. The CDR3 DNA is TGTGCCAGCAGCCCAGGACAGGGGGCAGGCACTGAAGCTTTCTTT.

V usage is TRBV27 and J usage is TRBJ2-3, with 11 bases fitting TRBD2. Germline loops: CDR1 MNHEY, CDR2 SMNVEV (reference sequence). The CDR3 sequence is 17 residues long. The V and J ends lost 2 bases and 6 bases, in that order; junction bases with no gene match: 10. CDR3 DNA: TGTGCCAGCAGTTTAACCCCCGGGACTAGCGGCCGGGATACGCAGTATTTT. Its translation is CASSLTPGTSGRDTQYF.

The rearrangement uses TRBV14 and TRBJ2-3; possible D gene TRBD2, 6 bases. In germline, CDR1 is SGHDN, CDR2 FVKESK. Trimming left V 1 base short and J 2 bases short, with 7 bases between. CDR3 length: 14 residues. The CDR3 sequence: CASSQGTNTDTQYF. For the CDR3, the DNA is TGTGCCAGCAGCCAAGGGACTAACACAGATACGCAGTATTTT.

This chain uses TRBV21-1 with TRBJ2-3; the table's TRBD1 call for D was not verified on the DNA. TRBV21-1 is classified as a pseudogene. This CDR3 has 15 amino acids. CDR3 amino acids: CASSKAGTSTDTQYF. CDR3 nucleotide sequence: TGTGCCAGCAGCAAAGCGGGCACTAGCACAGATACGCAGTATTTT.

Remarks on this clone: One end of the junction varies from germline; a read error may be responsible. The V call is TRBV7-9, the J call TRBJ2-6; 9 positions match TRBD1. CDR1 and CDR2 from the germline V gene are SEHNR and FQNEAQ (reference sequence). The CDR3 is 19 amino acids. The CDR3 DNA reads as TGTTCCAGCAGCATAGCCCGCCGGGACAGGGTCTCTGGGGCCAACGTCCTGACTTTC. As protein: CSSSIARRDRVSGANVLTF.

V usage is TRBV2 and J usage is TRBJ2-1; tentatively, D is TRBD2 (5 bases). This CDR3 region has 15 residues. Germline lookup yields CDR1 SNHLY and CDR2 FYNNEI. The V end lost 5 bases, the J end lost 0 bases, and 11 bases lay between the germline ends. CDR3 nucleotides: TGTGCCAGCAGTAACCAGCGGAGCTCCTACAATGAGCAGTTCTTC. It translates to CASSNQRSSYNEQFF.

Notes on this clone: At one of its ends the junction is not consistent with the germline gene, which may arise from a read error. The V and J genes are TRBV7-9 and TRBJ2-7; 8 bases fit TRBD2. CDR1 is SEHNR and CDR2 is FQNEAQ in the germline V gene (reference sequence). The CDR3 extends over 12 amino acids. The CDR3 is CSSSLSGGAPDF. The CDR3 DNA follows: TGTTCCAGCAGCTTAAGCGGGGGCGCCCCGGACTTC.

This clone has only a few counts. The CDR3 coding sequence is TGCAGCGCAACCGGTCGGGGGGGGGCGGGCAAGACCCAGTACTTC. Protein sequence: CSATGRGGAGKTQYF. This sequence joins TRBV29-1 and TRBJ2-5; 8 positions match TRBD2. Germline CDR1 and CDR2: SQVTM and ANQGSEA. After removal of 7 bases from V and 6 bases from J, the junction contained 16 bases not matched to a gene. This CDR3 has 15 amino acids.

V and J are TRBV7-2 and TRBJ2-7; D uncertain. The CDR3 loop spans 16 amino acids. The germline V gene has CDR1 SGHTA and CDR2 FQGNSA. V dropped 1 base and J dropped 4 bases, with 17 bases sitting between them. CDR3 sequence: CASSLDLERARYEQYF. In DNA form, the CDR3 reads TGTGCCAGCAGCTTAGACTTGGAGAGAGCCCGTTACGAGCAGTACTTC.

The CDR3 nucleotides are TGTGCCACCATTTTGGAGGCCCCAGGGAACACTGAAGCTTTCTTT. Its translation: CATILEAPGNTEAFF. The rearrangement joins TRBV2 to TRBJ1-1; D is unclear. V lost 10 bases and J 1 base, leaving 19 bases between the germline ends. CDR1 and CDR2 (germline): SNHLY, FYNNEI. The CDR3 covers 15 residues.

J is TRBJ2-3 and V is TRBV7-9; D may be TRBD2 (6 bases). The length of the CDR3 is 15 residues. CDR1 is SEHNR, CDR2 FQNEAQ, per germline (reference sequence). V lost 1 base to trimming and J lost 10 bases, with 18 bases between them. Written as DNA, the CDR3 is TGTGCCAGCAGCTTAGGTCTTACTAGCCGGTACGCGCAGTATTTT. It translates to CASSLGLTSRYAQYF.

About this clone: One end of the junction varies from germline; a read error may be responsible. The genes are TRBV7-9 and TRBJ1-5; D unclear. Germline CDR1 is SEHNR and CDR2 is FQNEAQ (reference sequence). The CDR3 loop spans 16 amino acids. CDR3 in amino acids: CSSSISAGTSNQPQHF. The CDR3 coding sequence is TGTTCCAGCAGCATAAGCGCGGGCACTAGCAATCAGCCCCAGCATTTT.

This clone was counted only a few times. The chain is built from TRBV5-6 and TRBJ2-5; 7 bases align to TRBD2. Looked up from germline, CDR1 is SGHDT and CDR2 is YYEEEE. V was clipped by 5 bases and J by 5 bases; unmatched bases: 15. This CDR3 has 16 amino acids. CDR3 sequence reads: CASSSGGSWARETQYF. The CDR3 coding sequence is TGTGCCAGCAGTTCGGGGGGTAGCTGGGCACGTGAGACCCAGTACTTC. The whole variable domain, remainder taken from reference TRBV5-6 and TRBJ2-5, is DAGVTQSPTHLIKTRGQQVTLRCSPKSGHDTVSWYQQALGQGPQFIFQYYEEEERQRGNFPDRFSGHQFPNYSSELNVNALLLGDSALYLCASSSGGSWARETQYFGPGTRLLVL.

This clone came up once. The chain recombines TRBV7-9 with TRBJ1-2, with D perhaps matching TRBD1 (5 bases). Germline-derived CDR1 and CDR2 are SEHNR and FQNEAQ (reference sequence). CDR3 length: 15 residues. The V and J ends lost 5 bases and 2 bases respectively, with 15 bases between them. The CDR3, as DNA: TGTGCCAGCAGCCCAACTCAGGGTCCCAACTATGGCTACACCTTC. It specifies CASSPTQGPNYGYTF.

V usage is TRBV7-2 and J usage is TRBJ2-5, with 14 bases aligning to TRBD2. The germline CDR1 and CDR2 sequences are SGHTA and FQGNSA. J was trimmed by 1 base and V by 7 bases; bases with no gene match: 2. The CDR3 is 15 residues long. The CDR3 bases are TGTGCCAGCAAGACTAGCGGGGGGGCCCAAGAGACCCAGTACTTC. Residues: CASKTSGGAQETQYF.

This rearrangement joins TRBV11-2 to TRBJ2-1; the D gene is possibly TRBD2 (6 bases). This CDR3 is 15 amino acids long. The V gene lost 9 bases and the J gene lost 15 bases, with 30 bases spanning the gap. The germline CDR1 and CDR2 sequences are SGHAT and FQNNGV. Here the CDR3 DNA reads TGTGCCAGTCAGGAGGGAGGCCGTCGCCCCCTGCCTCTGTTCTTC. Protein: CASQEGGRRPLPLFF. Complete variable domain (other parts from reference TRBV11-2 and TRBJ2-1): EAGVAQSPRYKIIEKRQSVAFWCNPISGHATLYWYQQILGQGPKLLIQFQNNGVVDDSQLPKDRFSAERLKGVDSTLKIQPAKLEDSAVYLCASQEGGRRPLPLFFGPGTRLTVL.

The chain joins TRBV27 to TRBJ2-7; D gene ambiguous. V shed 5 bases and J shed 9 bases, with 11 bases lying between them. The CDR3 sequence is 11 residues long. Germline-derived CDR1 and CDR2 are MNHEY and SMNVEV (reference sequence). CDR3 amino acids: CASSPSARQYF. CDR3 in DNA: TGTGCCAGCAGTCCCTCCGCGCGGCAGTACTTC.

The chain links TRBV29-1 to TRBJ1-1; 8 bases align to TRBD1. The V gene end was trimmed by 5 bases and the J gene end by 5 bases; junction bases not matched to a gene: 10. From germline, CDR1 is SQVTM and CDR2 ANQGSEA. The CDR3 spans 14 residues. CDR3 region: CSVSSTGAWTEAFF. The CDR3 region has the DNA TGCAGCGTTTCCTCGACAGGGGCGTGGACTGAAGCTTTCTTT.